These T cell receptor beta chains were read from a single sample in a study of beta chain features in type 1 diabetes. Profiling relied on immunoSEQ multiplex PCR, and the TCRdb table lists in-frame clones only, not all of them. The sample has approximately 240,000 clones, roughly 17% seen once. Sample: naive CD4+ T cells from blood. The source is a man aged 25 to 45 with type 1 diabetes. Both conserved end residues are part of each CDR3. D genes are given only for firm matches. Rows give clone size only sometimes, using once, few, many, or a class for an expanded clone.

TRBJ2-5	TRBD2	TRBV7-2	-	CASSFQAGAWETQYF	TGTGCCAGCAGCTTCCAAGCGGGAGCGTGGGAGACCCAGTACTTC
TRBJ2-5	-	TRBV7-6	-	CASSFGNLETQYF	TGTGCCAGCAGCTTCGGGAATTTGGAGACCCAGTACTTC
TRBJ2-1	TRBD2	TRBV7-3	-	CASSQVGTSVVHEQFF	TGTGCCAGCAGCCAAGTTGGGACTAGCGTCGTCCATGAGCAGTTCTTC
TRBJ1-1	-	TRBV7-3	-	CASSPMDRNTEAFF	TGTGCCAGCAGCCCGATGGACAGGAACACTGAAGCTTTCTTT
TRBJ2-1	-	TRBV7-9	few	CASSLGVDNEQFF	TGTGCCAGCAGCTTAGGGGTTGACAATGAGCAGTTCTTC
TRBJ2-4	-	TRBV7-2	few	CASSYRTPQNIQYF	TGTGCCAGCAGCTACAGGACACCTCAAAACATTCAGTACTTC
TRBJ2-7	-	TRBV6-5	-	CASSYVSRTTYEQYF	TGTGCCAGCAGTTACGTATCCAGGACGACCTACGAGCAGTACTTC
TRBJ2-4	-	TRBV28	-	CASSLTERIQYF	TGTGCCAGCAGTTTAACTGAGCGGATTCAGTACTTC
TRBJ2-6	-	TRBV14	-	CASSHPGRRSGANVLTF	TGTGCCAGCAGCCACCCGGGACGCCGCTCTGGGGCCAACGTCCTGACTTTC
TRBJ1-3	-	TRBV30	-	CAWRGDARNTIYF	TGTGCCTGGAGGGGGGACGCGAGAAACACCATATATTTT
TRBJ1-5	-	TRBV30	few	CAWNRGNSNQPQHF	TGTGCCTGGAACCGCGGAAATAGCAATCAGCCCCAGCATTTT
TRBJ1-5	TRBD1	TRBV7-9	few	CASSPPGQGHQPQHF	TGTGCCAGCAGCCCCCCGGGACAGGGGCATCAGCCCCAGCATTTT
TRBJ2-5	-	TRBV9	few	CASSVGLREGLETQYF	TGTGCCAGCAGCGTAGGTCTCAGGGAAGGGTTAGAGACCCAGTACTTC
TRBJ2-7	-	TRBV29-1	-	CSVGAGNEQYF	TGCAGCGTTGGGGCAGGGAACGAGCAGTACTTC
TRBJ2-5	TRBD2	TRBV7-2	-	CASSSSGATRTQYF	TGTGCCAGCAGCTCAAGCGGGGCCACCAGGACCCAGTACTTC
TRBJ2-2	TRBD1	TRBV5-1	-	CASSKGQGATGELFF	TGCGCCAGCAGCAAGGGACAGGGAGCGACCGGGGAGCTGTTTTTT
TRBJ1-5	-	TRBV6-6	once	CASRPQGSNQPQHF	TGTGCCAGCAGACCACAGGGCAGCAATCAGCCCCAGCATTTT
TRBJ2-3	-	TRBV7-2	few	CASSLARTDTQYF	TGTGCCAGCAGCTTAGCCCGCACAGATACGCAGTATTTT
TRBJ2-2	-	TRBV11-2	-	CASSQIGRTNTGELFF	TGTGCCAGCAGCCAAATCGGCCGGACGAACACCGGGGAGCTGTTTTTT
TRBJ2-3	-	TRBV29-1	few	CSVELVLTDTQYF	TGCAGCGTTGAGTTAGTTCTCACAGATACGCAGTATTTT
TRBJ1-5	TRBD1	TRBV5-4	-	CASSTTGSDQPQHF	TGTGCCAGCAGCACGACAGGGTCGGACCAGCCCCAGCATTTT
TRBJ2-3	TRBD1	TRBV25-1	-	CASSVSTGATTDTQYF	TGTGCCAGCAGTGTCTCGACAGGGGCGACCACAGATACGCAGTATTTT
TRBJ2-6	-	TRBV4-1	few	CASSPVVGQTGANVLTF	TGCGCCAGCAGCCCCGTCGTAGGTCAAACCGGGGCCAACGTCCTGACTTTC
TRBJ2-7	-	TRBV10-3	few	CAISERPGEQYF	TGTGCCATCAGTGAAAGGCCGGGCGAGCAGTACTTC
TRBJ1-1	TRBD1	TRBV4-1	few	CASSFQIGQGTEAFF	TGCGCCAGCAGCTTTCAGATAGGACAGGGGACTGAAGCTTTCTTT
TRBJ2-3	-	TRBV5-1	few	CASSLATPGDTQYF	TGCGCCAGCAGCTTGGCCACCCCGGGAGATACGCAGTATTTT
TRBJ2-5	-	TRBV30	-	CAWSRAEETQYF	TGTGCCTGGAGTAGGGCAGAAGAGACCCAGTACTTC
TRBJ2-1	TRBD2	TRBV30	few	CAWSVRPPGTTDNEQFF	TGTGCCTGGAGTGTACGGCCCCCGGGGACTACCGACAATGAGCAGTTCTTC
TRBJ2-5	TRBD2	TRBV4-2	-	CASSQEVPSGISQWTQYF	TGTGCCAGCAGCCAAGAAGTGCCTAGCGGGATCTCTCAATGGACCCAGTACTTC
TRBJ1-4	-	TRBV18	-	CASSRLAEEKLFF	TGTGCCAGCTCACGGCTGGCGGAAGAAAAACTGTTTTTT
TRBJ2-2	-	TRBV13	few	CASSSARTSNTGELFF	TGTGCCAGCAGCTCCGCCCGGACATCGAACACCGGGGAGCTGTTTTTT
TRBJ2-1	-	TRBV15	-	CATSRAGTAYNEQFF	TGTGCCACCAGCAGGGCCGGGACGGCTTACAATGAGCAGTTCTTC
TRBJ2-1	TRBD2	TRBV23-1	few	CASSQSWLAGGNRISDNEQFF	TGCGCCAGCAGTCAATCGTGGCTAGCGGGAGGCAACCGCATTTCTGACAATGAGCAGTTCTTC
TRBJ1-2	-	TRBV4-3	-	CASSQERSSGGYTF	TGCGCCAGCAGCCAGGAGCGGAGTTCTGGTGGCTACACCTTC
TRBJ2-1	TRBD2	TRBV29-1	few	CSATGTSGIEQFF	TGCAGCGCTACCGGGACTAGCGGGATTGAGCAGTTCTTC
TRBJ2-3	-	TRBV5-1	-	CASSLEGDEDTQYF	TGCGCCAGCAGCTTGGAGGGGGATGAAGATACGCAGTATTTT
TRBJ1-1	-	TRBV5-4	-	CASSLTGNTEAFF	TGTGCCAGCAGCTTGACAGGGAACACTGAAGCTTTCTTT
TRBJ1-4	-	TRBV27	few	CASRQGGEKLFF	TGTGCCAGCAGACAGGGAGGGGAAAAACTGTTTTTT
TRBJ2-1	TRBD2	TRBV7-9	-	CASSETGLASYNEQFF	TGTGCCAGCAGCGAAACGGGACTAGCGAGCTACAATGAGCAGTTCTTC
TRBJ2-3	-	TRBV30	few	CAWIVGEADTQYF	TGTGCCTGGATCGTTGGGGAGGCAGATACGCAGTATTTT
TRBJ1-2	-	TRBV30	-	CAGYMSDLYGYTF	TGTGCCGGCTATATGAGCGATCTATATGGCTACACCTTC
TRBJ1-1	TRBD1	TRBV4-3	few	CASSQAGQGFLAFF	TGCGCCAGCAGCCAAGCAGGACAGGGATTCTTGGCTTTCTTT
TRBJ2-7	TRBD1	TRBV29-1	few	CSVAPGQGGEQYF	TGCAGCGTAGCTCCGGGACAGGGTGGTGAGCAGTACTTC
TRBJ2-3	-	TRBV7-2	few	CASTIQSTSTDTQYF	TGTGCCAGCACAATTCAATCTACTAGCACAGATACGCAGTATTTT
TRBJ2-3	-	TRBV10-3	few	CAISEGPFTQYF	TGTGCCATCAGTGAAGGTCCGTTTACGCAGTATTTT
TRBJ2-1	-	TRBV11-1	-	CASSFSSALYNEQFF	TGTGCCAGCAGTTTCAGTTCGGCTCTCTACAATGAGCAGTTCTTC
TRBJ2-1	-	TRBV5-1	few	CASSLALGSYNEQFF	TGCGCCAGCAGCTTGGCACTTGGCTCCTACAATGAGCAGTTCTTC
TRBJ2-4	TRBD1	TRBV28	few	CASRDGQGANIQYF	TGTGCCAGCAGGGATGGACAGGGTGCAAACATTCAGTACTTC
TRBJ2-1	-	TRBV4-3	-	CASSQGPYNEQFF	TGCGCCAGCAGCCAAGGCCCGTACAATGAGCAGTTCTTC
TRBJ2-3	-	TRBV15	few	CATSRDQGDTDTQYF	TGTGCCACCAGCAGAGATCAGGGCGACACAGATACGCAGTATTTT
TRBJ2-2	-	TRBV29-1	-	CSAGLATGELFF	TGCAGCGCCGGACTGGCTACCGGGGAGCTGTTTTTT